This TCR beta chain is from a study of T-cell reconstitution after alpha-beta-depleted transplantation in children. Unique molecular identifiers were incorporated into the prepared TCRbeta library. TCRdb processed the PCR reads anew with MiXCR; each CDR3 protein has one entry. This sample carries 180,000 or so distinct CDR3 sequences, 6.3% of them seen once, and the ten largest clones take approximately 4.1%. The V end lost 1 base, the J end lost 4 bases, and 8 bases lay between the germline ends. CDR3 length equals 14 residues. The V gene's germline CDR1 is SQVTM and CDR2 ANQGSEA. Study-wide findings and caveats: Among T cells one year after transplant, newly produced cells accounted for most counts and diversity. After transplant, high TCRbeta diversity at day 60 in some patients arose from surviving recipient T cells and thymic progenitors. Several hundred expanded graft clones reportedly gave rise to the alpha-beta T cells present about two months after transplant.

This clonotype appeared many times. Its antigen is undetermined. This TCR was recovered from a girl under three years old with combined immunodeficiency, due to receive a stem cell transplant. The sequenced sample was PBMCs, obtained before TCRalphabeta/CD19-depleted stem cell transplant. The rearrangement uses TRBV29-1 and TRBJ2-6, with D unclear. The CDR3 DNA follows: TGCAGCGTTGAAGGGGTAGCCGGGGCCAACGTCCTGACTTTC. This sequence encodes CSVEGVAGANVLTF.